This paragraph reports one T cell receptor beta chain. Its antigen specificity is not known. No base qualities exist here, and no much larger clone lies one base off it. At one collaborating source in Seattle, patients were enrolled during active infection and were followed longitudinally through the course of disease. Each collaborating institution followed its own protocols to collect whole blood in K2EDTA tubes. For TCRbeta analysis, collaborator samples were shipped as frozen whole blood, as isolated PBMCs, or as DNA extracted from either sample type. For CDR1 and CDR2, the germline V gene lists SNHLY and FYNNEI. The CDR3 holds 13 amino acids from the cysteine to the phenylalanine. The kept DNA is CDR3 alone, 39 bases in frame from the first base. The V end loses 6 bases and the J end loses 3 bases, and a stretch of 11 bases separates them. The immunoSEQ Assay, a bias-controlled multiplex PCR, was used to amplify TCRbeta CDR3 regions from genomic DNA. The published analysis was carried out like this. The number of nucleated cells in each sample was estimated from the amplification of reference gene primers within the assay. To quantify the absolute abundance of each unique TCRbeta CDR3 rearrangement, sequence reads were collapsed and filtered. For each sample, productive Simpson clonality was calculated by taking the square root of Simpson's diversity index across productive rearrangements. TCRdb stores this immuneACCESS table with in-frame sequences only. Part of the clones is absent; in the studies checked, under half of the shortfall reflects unresolved V genes, and no reason is known for the rest. The V and J calls and clone size were taken over from that table, and D and trimming were inferred from the DNA. Within this sample are about 420,000 clones, with over 85% of them counted one time only. 0.7% to 0.85% of the sample is taken by the ten largest.

The data were obtained in a study of blood T cell repertoires in COVID-19 (dated by TCRdb to 2020 to 2021). About the investigation overall: Collaborator samples came from the United States, Italy and Spain and covered acute and convalescent phases of COVID-19. The repertoires were released in a freely available public database intended as a resource for research on the immune response to SARS-CoV-2. The samples were drawn from the first 160 participants of the ongoing ImmuneRACE study and from 1,254 subjects provided by 6 global collaborators. The prospective study material was composed of cDNA or gDNA derived from T cells, B-cell-depleted T cells, or PBMCs. Where HLA class I and class II types were available, the types were taken from metadata supplied by the sample provider, not from assay-based typing. The sample metadata nearly always contained a de-identified subject ID, COVID-19 status, age in years and sex. The dataset comprised deeply sampled blood TCRbeta repertoires from subjects exposed to, actively infected with, or recovered from COVID-19.

General study outcomes and caveats: The amount of clinical and demographic metadata varied by source and participant and was provided uncurated.

This sequence originates from a man younger than 35 with COVID-19, enrolled during active disease. The V and J genes are TRBV2 and TRBJ1-1, with TRBD1 perhaps the D gene, on 5 matching bases. The specimen sequenced was peripheral blood. CDR3 reads: CASSVIRDTEAFF. The DNA reads as follows: TGTGCCAGCAGCGTGATCAGGGACACTGAAGCTTTCTTT.